This TCR beta chain comes out of a study of blood T cells in healthy people across ages. Study-level findings and limits: Underestimates were what the diversity estimates from one million T cells were considered to be. Not knowing donor CMV status may have confounded expanded clonotype changes.

This clonotype has a count of ten or more. As yet, its antigen is unknown. The germline gives CDR1 SGHNT, CDR2 YYREEE (reference sequence). The CDR3 is made up of 16 amino acids. V shed 4 bases, J shed 2 bases, and the junction held 6 bases outside the gene matches. The second PCR ran about 6 to 12 cycles with a sample-barcoded 5' primer and J-beta primers. TCRdb processed the 5' RACE reads anew with MiXCR; each CDR3 protein has one entry. The table has hundreds of thousands of distinct CDR3 sequences, around 32% seen once. This sequence was found in a woman older than 75 in good health. The chain joins TRBV5-4 to TRBJ2-1; 10 nucleotides align to TRBD2. The sequencing sample was made of blood. The CDR3 sequence: CASSRAGGWAYNEQFF. CDR3 nucleotides: TGTGCCAGCAGCCGAGCGGGGGGGTGGGCCTACAATGAGCAGTTCTTC.